The sequence of this T cell receptor (beta chain) was determined in a study of blood T cell repertoires in COVID-19. Assay used: immunoSEQ multiplex PCR; TCRdb lists only in-frame clones, some missing. This table holds fewer than 130,000 clones, roughly 82% found once. The V and J ends lost 6 bases and 5 bases respectively, with 19 bases between them. Germline V gene sequence: CDR1 MNHEY, CDR2 SVGEGT. The CDR3 sequence is 15 residues long. The chain joins TRBV6-2 or TRBV6-3 to TRBJ1-1, with a possible D match to TRBD1 (6 bases). The clonotype was recovered from a woman in her sixties with acute or convalescent COVID-19. Sequenced input: peripheral blood. The DNA for the CDR3 is TGTGCCAGCAGCCTCTCCGCAGGGGTTGGGACTGAAGCTTTCTTT. Residues: CASSLSAGVGTEAFF.